This entry lists 21 T cell receptor delta chains sequenced from one sample in a study of gamma-delta T cells after stem cell transplantation. TCRdb reapplied CATT to the RT-PCR reads. Found here are 3,000 to 3,500 delta-chain clones, roughly 2% of them singletons; the top ten hold 10% to 15%. Sequenced input: gamma-delta T cells. The receptors originated from a human donor. It is not recorded whose cells these are; they may come from a transplant donor.

This clone qualifies as medium-sized. This sequence joins TRDV2 and TRDJ1; D remains unclear. This CDR3 has 16 residues. In germline, CDR1 is GEAIGNYY, CDR2 EKD. V lost 6 bases to trimming and J lost 0 bases, with 19 bases between them. The CDR3 loop reads CACHPLGGLDTDKLIF. DNA for the CDR3: TGTGCCTGTCACCCCCTTGGAGGGCTAGACACCGATAAACTCATCTTT.

Notes on this clone: Being one base from a much bigger clone, this may be a read error. This rearrangement joins TRDV2 to TRDJ1; 7 nucleotides line up with TRDD3. With 2 bases clipped from V and 1 base from J, the junction kept 9 bases outside the gene matches. CDR3 size: 16 residues. Germline V lookup: CDR1 GEAIGNYY, CDR2 EKD. CDR3 sequence (DNA): TGTGCCTGTGACAGTATGGAGGATACGTTCACCGATAAACTCATCTTT. The encoded protein is CACDSMEDTFTDKLIF.

Notes on this clone: TCRdb assigns this DNA the protein of a much larger clone, which departs from its translation at residue 12; this likely reflects a read error, and the protein shown comes from translating the DNA. The chain recombines TRDV2 with TRDJ1, with TRDD3 identical over 8 bases. CDR3 length: 17 residues. Unmatched junction bases numbered 14, after V lost 3 bases and J lost 3 bases. Germline loops: CDR1 GEAIGNYY, CDR2 EKD. Written as DNA, the CDR3 is TGTGCCTGTGACCGTGTACTGGGGGCTCAGTACGCCGATAAACTCATCTTT. Translating gives CACDRVLGAQYADKLIF.

This clone is medium-sized by share. V is TRDV2 and J is TRDJ1, with 13 bases fitting TRDD3. CDR1 is GEAIGNYY and CDR2 is EKD in the germline V gene. This CDR3 is built from 17 residues. After removal of 3 bases from V and 4 bases from J, the junction contained 10 bases not matched to a gene. CDR3 in amino acids: CACDLITGGYAGDKLIF. As DNA, the CDR3 is TGTGCCTGTGACTTAATTACTGGGGGATACGCGGGCGATAAACTCATCTTT.

This clone is medium-sized (0.01 to 0.1%) by share. Given a far larger clone just one base away, this is likely a sequencing read error. The rearrangement links TRDV2 to TRDJ1; 8 bases are shared with TRDD3. CDR1 is GEAIGNYY and CDR2 is EKD in the germline V gene. V was clipped by 2 bases and J by 10 bases; unmatched bases: 14. CDR3 size: 15 residues. The CDR3 coding sequence is TGTGCCTGTGACAAACTACTGGGGGTCCCTGGGGGACTCATCTTT. Its protein is CACDKLLGVPGGLIF.

In this sample, this clone is medium-sized. The rearrangement links TRDV2 to TRDJ1, with a tentative D call TRDD3 (6 bases). The CDR3 runs 18 residues. Germline CDR1 and CDR2: GEAIGNYY and EKD. Between the trimmed V and J ends, which lost 0 bases and 0 bases, there was a span of 19 bases. The CDR3 protein is CACDTVGGGPQNTDKLIF. Here the CDR3 DNA reads TGTGCCTGTGACACCGTCGGAGGGGGACCCCAAAACACCGATAAACTCATCTTT.

This clone was seen a handful of times. A much larger clone differs from this one at a single base, so this may be a read error. V and J are TRDV2 and TRDJ1; 11 bases are a match to TRDD3. The CDR3 runs 16 residues. V lost 3 bases to trimming and J lost 1 base; unmatched junction nucleotides: 6. Germline CDR1 GEAIGNYY, CDR2 EKD. Here the CDR3 DNA reads TGTGCCTGTGACTTACTGGGGGATATCGCCACCGATAAACTCATCTTT. Translating gives CACDLLGDIATDKLIF.

There are a few counts of this clone. TCRdb pairs this DNA with a much larger clone's protein that differs at residue 8, likely a read error; the protein shown was translated from the DNA. The chain combines TRDV2 with TRDJ1; the D gene is possibly TRDD3 (5 bases). The length of the CDR3 is 19 residues. CDR1 GEAIGNYY and CDR2 EKD come from the germline V gene. V was shortened by 0 bases and J by 0 bases, with 22 bases between the two germline ends. The chain's CDR3 is CACDTVTWGQGMYTDKLIF. The CDR3, as DNA: TGTGCCTGTGACACCGTAACTTGGGGCCAAGGGATGTACACCGATAAACTCATCTTT.

On this clone: This may be a read error, as it is one base from a much larger clone. The rearrangement links TRDV2 to TRDJ1; a weak D match, TRDD3 (5 bases). The V and J ends lost 5 bases and 5 bases respectively, with 20 bases between them. Per germline, CDR1 GEAIGNYY and CDR2 EKD. This CDR3 has 15 residues. This chain's CDR3 is CACVTVGSLQDKLIF. CDR3 DNA: TGTGCCTGTGTCACTGTGGGATCTTTACAAGATAAACTCATCTTT.

This clone is termed medium-sized. In the same sample, other DNA sequences code for this CDR3. V gene TRDV2 combines with J gene TRDJ1, with TRDD3 matching over 10 bases. The CDR3 spans 18 residues. CDR1 GEAIGNYY and CDR2 EKD come from the germline V gene. Trimming at V came to 1 base and at J to 0 bases, leaving 10 bases not matched to a gene. This chain's CDR3 is CACDTLGDPETNTDKLIF. DNA of the CDR3: TGTGCCTGTGACACACTGGGGGATCCCGAAACAAACACCGATAAACTCATCTTT.

A remark on this clone: Translating this DNA gives a protein that differs at residue 4 from the TCRdb one, which belongs to a much larger clone; a read error is likely, and the protein shown is this translation. The chain carries TRDV2 and TRDJ1; TRDD3 aligns across 12 bases. The germline V gene encodes CDR1 GEAIGNYY and CDR2 EKD. With V trimmed by 5 bases and J by 4 bases, 13 bases remained unmatched. This CDR3 has 17 residues. The chain's CDR3 is CACGELGDTQRNDKLIF. The CDR3 DNA is TGTGCCTGTGGCGAGCTGGGGGATACGCAGCGAAACGATAAACTCATCTTT.

To note about this clone: A much larger clone lies one base from this, so it may be a read error. The chain combines TRDV2 with TRDJ1, with 12 bases that match TRDD3. Germline loops: CDR1 GEAIGNYY, CDR2 EKD. This CDR3 has 20 residues. For the CDR3, the DNA is TGTGCCAGTGACGCCTTGAAAACCGGACTGGGGGATACATCCACCGATAAACTCATCTTT. Translation gives CASDALKTGLGDTSTDKLIF.

Of note for this clone: A far larger clone is one nucleotide away, so this likely arose from a read error. The genes are TRDV2 and TRDJ1, with 9 positions matching TRDD3. Looked up from germline, CDR1 is GEAIGNYY and CDR2 is EKD. The CDR3 consists of 20 residues. CDR3 loop: CACDTVRMGDIFQDTGKLIF. CDR3 sequence (DNA): TGTGCCTGTGACACCGTACGGATGGGGGATATATTCCAGGACACCGGTAAACTCATCTTT.

On this clone: A much larger clone lies one base from this, so it may be a read error. This sequence joins TRDV1 and TRDJ1, with 10 bases identical to TRDD3. Germline V lookup: CDR1 TSWWSYY, CDR2 QGS. The CDR3 runs 24 residues. In DNA form, the CDR3 reads TGTGCTCTTGGGAAACTCTTCTTTACCCCGCGGATATTCGGATGGGGGATACCCTACGGTAAACTCATCTTT. Its translation is CALGKLFFTPRIFGWGIPYGKLIF.

In its sample, this clone was seen a few times. The mismatch at residue 15 between this DNA's translation and the TCRdb protein of a much larger clone likely reflects a read error; the protein shown is translated from the DNA. The chain links TRDV2 to TRDJ1; 13 positions agree with TRDD3. Looked up from germline, CDR1 is GEAIGNYY and CDR2 is EKD. This CDR3 is built from 17 residues. The CDR3 reads CACDPVLGDTRTDKPIF. CDR3 bases: TGTGCCTGTGATCCCGTACTGGGGGATACGCGCACCGATAAACCCATCTTT.

By proportion, this clone is medium-sized. This sequence joins TRDV2 and TRDJ1; 9 bases agree with TRDD3. Germline CDR1 reads GEAIGNYY; CDR2 reads EKD. The CDR3 is 16 amino acids. V was pared by 3 bases and J by 0 bases, with 7 bases of the junction left unmatched. CDR3 nucleotide sequence: TGTGCCTGTGACCCCTTACTGGGGGAACACACCGATAAACTCATCTTT. Protein sequence: CACDPLLGEHTDKLIF.

In this sample, this clone turned up a few times. A far larger clone is off by one base, so a read error is likely. This sample includes further DNA sequences coding for the same CDR3. The chain employs TRDV2 and TRDJ1; the match to TRDD3 covers 7 bases. The length of the CDR3 is 21 residues. Germline V CDR1 and CDR2: GEAIGNYY, EKD. With 0 bases clipped from V and 0 bases from J, the junction kept 21 bases outside the gene matches. The CDR3 DNA reads TGTGCCTGTGACACCGTGGATCCCCTTGGTGGGGGACCTCCTTACACCGATAAACTCATCTTT. Translating gives CACDTVDPLGGGPPYTDKLIF.

Note on this clone: Just one base apart from a much larger clone, this may be a read error. Other DNA sequences in the sample encode the same CDR3. The V gene is TRDV2, the J gene TRDJ1; the match to TRDD3 covers 13 bases. This CDR3 contains 18 residues. CDR1 and CDR2 from the germline V gene are GEAIGNYY and EKD. The CDR3 loop is CACDDLPTGGYDTDKLIF. CDR3 in DNA: TGTGCCTGTGACGACCTACCCACTGGGGGATACGACACCGATAAGCTCATCTTT.

The CDR3 loop is CACDPMGGPYTDKLIF. CDR3 DNA: TGTGCCTGTGACCCTATGGGGGGTCCGTACACCGATAAACTCATCTTT. V gene TRDV2 combines with J gene TRDJ1, with a tentative D call TRDD3 (6 bases). The CDR3 is 16 residues long. The ends were cut back, 3 bases at V and 0 bases at J, with 16 bases in the middle. Per the germline V gene, CDR1 is GEAIGNYY and CDR2 is EKD.

This clone has only a few counts. The chain's CDR3 is CACDTLGDTLRLIF. CDR3 bases: TGTGCCTGTGACACTCTGGGGGATACCCTCCGACTCATCTTT. The chain is built from TRDV2 and TRDJ1; 11 nucleotides match TRDD3. The junction had 7 bases not matched to a gene; V was cut back by 1 base and J by 10 bases. The CDR3 extends over 14 amino acids. Germline CDR1 is GEAIGNYY and CDR2 is EKD.

By share, this clone ranks as large (0.1 to 1%). The V call is TRDV2, the J call TRDJ3; 8 bases map to TRDD3. V dropped 2 bases and J dropped 2; count of bases not matched to a gene: 7. The CDR3 consists of 18 residues. The V gene's germline CDR1 is GEAIGNYY and CDR2 EKD. CDR3 DNA sequence: TGTGCCTGTGACAGCTGGGGGAACGACCCCTGGGACACCCGACAGATGTTTTTC. The encoded protein is CACDSWGNDPWDTRQMFF.